This T cell receptor (beta chain) derives from a study of identical twins. A single record per CDR3 protein comes from TCRdb applying MiXCR to the 5' RACE reads. The data contain around 290,000 distinct CDR3 sequences, less than 9.5% of them seen just once; the ten biggest clones take up approximately 6.6%. There are a few counts of this clonotype. This same sample was also taken into another study, of yellow fever vaccine responses in identical twins.

This clonotype originated in a woman younger than 30 in good health. Input material: CD8+ T cells sorted from blood.

The CDR3 DNA is TGTGCCAGCAGCAAAGGGCAGGCCTCTAACTATGGCTACACCTTC. This codes for CASSKGQASNYGYTF. The V call is TRBV21-1, the J call TRBJ1-2. TRBV21-1 is tagged as a pseudogene. There are 15 residues in the CDR3.